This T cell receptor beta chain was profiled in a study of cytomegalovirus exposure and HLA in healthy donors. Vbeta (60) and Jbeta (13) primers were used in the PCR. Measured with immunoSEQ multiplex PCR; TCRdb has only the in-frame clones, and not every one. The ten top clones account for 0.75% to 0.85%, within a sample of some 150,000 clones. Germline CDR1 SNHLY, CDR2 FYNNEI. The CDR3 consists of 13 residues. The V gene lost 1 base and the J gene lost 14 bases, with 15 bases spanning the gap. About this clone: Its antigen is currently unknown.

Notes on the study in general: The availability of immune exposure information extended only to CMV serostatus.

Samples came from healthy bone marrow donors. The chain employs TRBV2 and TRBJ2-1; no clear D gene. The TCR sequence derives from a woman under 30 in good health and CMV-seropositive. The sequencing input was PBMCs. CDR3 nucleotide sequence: TGTGCCAGCAGTGAAGGCCCGGTGCGACAAGAGTTCTTC. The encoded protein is CASSEGPVRQEFF. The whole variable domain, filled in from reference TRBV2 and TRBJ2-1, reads EPEVTQTPSHQVTQMGQEVILRCVPISNHLYFYWYRQILGQKVEFLVSFYNNEISEKSEIFDDQFSVERPDGSNFTLKIRSTKLEDSAMYFCASSEGPVRQEFFGPGTRLTVL.